Shown below are 13 T cell receptor beta chains from a single sample sequenced in a study of OX40 agonist ivuxolimab in advanced cancers. The method was the immunoSEQ multiplex PCR assay. In its TCRdb copy, this immuneACCESS table keeps in-frame sequences only and misses some clones. Where compared with another copy, unresolved V genes explain less than half of these, and the others have no known cause. A total of nearly 25,000 clones appear in this sample, roughly 75% of them only once. The ten largest clones capture around 1.4% of the sample. This specimen consisted of CD4+ or CD8+ T cells sorted from blood, obtained in a trial of the OX40 agonist ivuxolimab. The receptor source for this set is an adult with an advanced solid tumor such as melanoma, head and neck, liver or kidney cancer.

This chain connects TRBV28 to TRBJ1-1, with unresolved D. The CDR3 length is 14 residues. V lost 5 bases and J 3 bases, leaving 13 bases between the germline ends. CDR1 is MDHEN and CDR2 is SYDVKM in the germline V gene. The CDR3 region is CASSGMWSDTEAFF. The CDR3 nucleotides are TGTGCCAGCAGTGGGATGTGGTCAGACACTGAAGCTTTCTTT.

J is TRBJ1-2 and V is TRBV6-1; 9 bases fit TRBD1. This CDR3 is built from 13 residues. Germline lookup yields CDR1 MNHNS and CDR2 SASEGT. J gave up 6 bases and V 5 bases, and 4 bases lay outside the gene matches. This chain's CDR3 is CASSLTGGNGYTF. The CDR3 region has the DNA TGTGCCAGCAGTCTGACAGGGGGTAATGGCTACACCTTC.

The rearrangement uses TRBV11-2 and TRBJ2-7, with 8 bases lining up with TRBD2. With V trimmed by 5 bases and J by 4 bases, 19 bases remained unmatched. The length of the CDR3 is 18 residues. CDR1 SGHAT and CDR2 FQNNGV come from the germline V gene. CDR3 DNA sequence: TGTGCCAGCAGCCGACCCGGGTTGATAGCGGGGCCTCAATACGAGCAGTACTTC. Its translation is CASSRPGLIAGPQYEQYF.

The chain combines TRBV30 with TRBJ2-2, with D perhaps TRBD2 (5 bases). The germline V and J ends were trimmed by 2 bases and 1 base, with 8 bases remaining between them. This CDR3 spans 14 amino acids. Germline-derived CDR1 and CDR2 are GTSNPN and SVGIG (reference sequence). Written as DNA, the CDR3 is TGTGCCTGGAGTAGAGGGCTGAACACCGGGGAGCTGTTTTTT. Its protein product is CAWSRGLNTGELFF.

This chain uses TRBV5-1 with TRBJ2-5; TRBD1 is a possible D gene (5 bases). V was shortened by 2 bases and J by 5 bases, with 16 bases between the two germline ends. The CDR3 spans 15 residues. Germline lookup yields CDR1 SGHRS and CDR2 YFSETQ. The CDR3 DNA follows: TGCGCCAGCAGCTTTTTACCAGGGATTGAGGAGACCCAGTACTTC. Protein: CASSFLPGIEETQYF.

The V gene is TRBV5-4, the J gene TRBJ2-3; D is ambiguous. The CDR3 is made up of 13 amino acids. Trimming stripped 4 bases from V and 5 bases from J, with 11 bases between. Germline V gives CDR1 SGHNT, CDR2 YYREEE (reference sequence). CDR3 region: CASSRKVEDTQYF. DNA of the CDR3: TGTGCCAGCAGCCGGAAGGTTGAAGATACGCAGTATTTT.

The chain links TRBV7-9 to TRBJ2-7, with 9 bases aligning to TRBD2. Germline CDR1 is SEHNR and CDR2 is FQNEAQ (reference sequence). There are 12 residues in the CDR3. V lost 5 bases, J lost 6 bases, and 2 bases stayed unmatched. CDR3 sequence (DNA): TGTGCCAGCAGCCTTAGCGGGAGCGAGCAGTACTTC. This translates into CASSLSGSEQYF. Based on the CDR3 plus reference TRBV7-9 and TRBJ2-7, the full variable domain is DTGVSQNPRHKITKRGQNVTFRCDPISEHNRLYWYRQTLGQGPEFLTYFQNEAQLEKSRLLSDRFSAERPKGSFSTLEIQRTEQGDSAMYLCASSLSGSEQYFGPGTRLTVT.

The rearrangement joins TRBV11-1 to TRBJ2-7; 9 bases match TRBD1. Germline V gene data show CDR1 as SGHAT and CDR2 as FQDESV (reference sequence). The CDR3 covers 15 residues. Germline trimming cut 5 bases from V and 2 bases from J; bases unmatched to any gene: 7. In DNA, the CDR3 is TGTGCCAGCAGCGCGGGACAGGGTTTTCCCTACGAGCAGTACTTC. The encoded protein is CASSAGQGFPYEQYF. The entire variable domain, with the rest obtained from reference TRBV11-1 and TRBJ2-7, is as follows: EAEVAQSPRYKITEKSQAVAFWCDPISGHATLYWYRQILGQGPELLVQFQDESVVDDSQLPKDRFSAERLKGVDSTLKIQPAELGDSAMYLCASSAGQGFPYEQYFGPGTRLTVT.

This chain connects TRBV30 to TRBJ2-3; perhaps TRBD2 as D (6 bases). Trimming took off 8 bases at V and 2 bases at J, with 20 bases between the two ends. The CDR3 runs to 15 residues. Germline lookup yields CDR1 GTSNPN and CDR2 SVGIG (reference sequence). For the CDR3, the DNA is TGTGCCCAAGAGGAGGGGCAGGGAAACACAGATACGCAGTATTTT. Translated, it gives CAQEEGQGNTDTQYF.

The V call is TRBV30, the J call TRBJ2-1, with 7 bases fitting TRBD1. The CDR3 is 14 amino acids. Germline trimming cut 2 bases from V and 8 bases from J; bases unmatched to any gene: 9. Germline assignment: CDR1 GTSNPN and CDR2 SVGIG (reference sequence). CDR3 amino acids: CAWSLTGVGDEQFF. The CDR3 region has the DNA TGTGCCTGGAGTCTCACAGGGGTTGGTGATGAGCAGTTCTTC.

This rearrangement joins TRBV6-1 to TRBJ1-1; 10 bases fit TRBD1. The CDR3 spans 15 residues. Germline loops: CDR1 MNHNS, CDR2 SASEGT. Trimming at V came to 7 bases and at J to 1 base, leaving 6 bases not matched to a gene. CDR3 sequence reads: CASIDRGLENTEAFF. The DNA of the CDR3 is TGTGCCAGCATCGACAGGGGGCTAGAGAACACTGAAGCTTTCTTT.

V gene TRBV19 combines with J gene TRBJ2-2; 10 bases match TRBD1. V was pared by 1 base and J by 7 bases, with 6 bases of the junction left unmatched. The CDR3 is 16 residues long. Germline lookup yields CDR1 LNHDA and CDR2 SQIVND (reference sequence). The CDR3 sequence: CASSIAATGGFGELFF. For the CDR3, the DNA is TGTGCCAGTAGTATAGCGGCGACAGGGGGCTTCGGGGAGCTGTTTTTT. Full variable domain (rest looked up from reference TRBV19 and TRBJ2-2): DGGITQSPKYLFRKEGQNVTLSCEQNLNHDAMYWYRQDPGQGLRLIYYSQIVNDFQKGDIAEGYSVSREKKESFPLTVTSAQKNPTAFYLCASSIAATGGFGELFFGEGSRLTVL.

This clone is medium-sized within its sample. The genes are TRBV7-2 and TRBJ2-2, with 8 bases that match TRBD2. CDR3 size: 15 residues. V gave up 5 bases and J gave up 7 bases; unmatched junction bases: 9. Per germline, CDR1 SGHTA and CDR2 FQGNSA. The CDR3 protein is CASSPQAGARGELFF. The CDR3 DNA reads TGTGCCAGCAGCCCCCAAGCGGGAGCCCGCGGGGAGCTGTTTTTT.